This T cell receptor beta chain came from a study of T cell responses to AZD1222 COVID-19 vaccine. The germline V gene encodes CDR1 KGHSH and CDR2 LQKENI. The CDR3 is 15 amino acids. V shed 2 bases and J 3 bases; nucleotides not matched to a gene: 5. Study observations and caveats: Targets within unmutated variant regions were reportedly found for nearly half of spike-specific TCRs. Clonal diversity was possibly underestimated; the donors were predominantly white British and more often female.

Remarks on this clone: The antigen is not known.

The repertoire was sequenced with immunoSEQ multiplex PCR; TCRdb's copy has only in-frame clones and lacks some. The table lists 140,000 or so clones, roughly nine tenths of them singletons. Material: peripheral blood, obtained on day 0 of AZD1222 vaccination. This TCR was recovered from an adult in good health. The chain is built from TRBV18 and TRBJ2-7; 9 bases fit TRBD1. The CDR3 region has the DNA TGTGCCAGCTCACCAACCCGGGACAGGGACTACGAGCAGTACTTC. This encodes CASSPTRDRDYEQYF.